This T cell receptor (beta chain) was recovered during a study of PD-1 blockade in classical Hodgkin lymphoma. The time point was: newly diagnosed, previously untreated cHL patient sample. Thawed PBMCs underwent magnetic negative selection to yield purified CD4+ T cells. What served as comparison were PBMCs in newly diagnosed, untreated classical Hodgkin lymphoma. Study observations and caveats: Reported findings placed baseline TCR diversity lower in newly diagnosed patients (compared with healthy donors). Why the repertoires differ is still unclear, perhaps disease activity or prior therapy.

The method was immunoSEQ multiplex PCR; TCRdb's version includes in-frame clones alone and lacks a portion of them. The table has roughly 20,000 clones, approximately 91% seen once; the top ten hold over 0.4%. To note about this clone: Its matching antigen is unknown.

The source of this sequence is a human donor with classical Hodgkin lymphoma. The sequencing sample was made of CD4+ T cells from blood.

CDR3 in DNA: TGTGCCAGCAGTTCCCCCTACACAGATACGCAGTATTTT. This codes for CASSSPYTDTQYF. The chain couples TRBV28 to TRBJ2-3, with no clear D. This CDR3 is built from 13 residues. The V and J ends lost 4 bases and 2 bases respectively, with 7 bases between them. Germline V gene data show CDR1 as MDHEN and CDR2 as SYDVKM.